This section outlines one T cell receptor (beta chain) sequence together with its context. These data originate in a study of blood T cell repertoires in COVID-19. Libraries were prepared by immunoSEQ multiplex PCR; TCRdb keeps only in-frame clonotypes and omits some of them. The sample consists of 100,000 to 150,000 clones, around 90% of them appearing once. The specimen sequenced was peripheral blood. This receptor was obtained from a man in his 60s with COVID-19, enrolled during active disease.

Here the CDR3 reads CAWRRQGDNSPLHF. The CDR3 DNA reads TGTGCCTGGAGGAGACAGGGAGATAATTCACCCCTCCACTTT. The chain has TRBV30 and TRBJ1-6; 7 bases align to TRBD1. The junction had 4 bases not matched to a gene; V was cut back by 3 bases and J by 5 bases. Germline V gives CDR1 GTSNPN, CDR2 SVGIG (reference sequence). This CDR3 is built from 14 residues. The entire variable domain, with the rest obtained from reference TRBV30 and TRBJ1-6, is as follows: SQTIHQWPATLVQPVGSPLSLECTVEGTSNPNLYWYRQAAGRGLQLLFYSVGIGQISSEVPQNLSASRPQDRQFILSSKKLLLSDSGFYLCAWRRQGDNSPLHFGNGTRLTVT.